These T cell receptor beta chains were read from a single sample in a study of T cell repertoires in cytomegalovirus infection. In TCRdb, the reads were re-called with MiXCR into one record per CDR3 protein. The repertoire holds about 320,000 distinct CDR3 sequences, with 9.5% as singletons. Sequencing used PBMCs. The source of these receptors is a human donor in good health (CMV status not recorded). Some clones in this sample may be carry-over from other donors' samples. Both conserved end residues are part of each CDR3. The D gene is left open where the match is weak. Clone size is not always given. Where it is, it says once, few, many or a class for expanded clones.

abundance: few
v_gene: TRBV6-2/TRBV6-3
d_gene: TRBD1
j_gene: TRBJ2-7
CDR3aa: CASSYTTGVQYF
CDR3nt: TGTGCCAGCAGTTACACGACAGGGGTGCAGTACTTC

abundance: -
v_gene: TRBV5-1
d_gene: -
j_gene: TRBJ2-7
CDR3aa: CASSNRSYEQYF
CDR3nt: TGCGCCAGCAGCAACAGGAGTTACGAGCAGTACTTC

abundance: few
v_gene: TRBV5-1
d_gene: -
j_gene: TRBJ2-1
CDR3aa: CASSSSPQIDEQFF
CDR3nt: TGCGCCAGCAGCTCAAGTCCCCAGATCGATGAGCAGTTCTTC

abundance: -
v_gene: TRBV5-4
d_gene: TRBD1
j_gene: TRBJ2-5
CDR3aa: CASSRQGRSQETQYF
CDR3nt: TGTGCCAGCAGTCGACAGGGAAGATCGCAAGAGACCCAGTACTTC

abundance: -
v_gene: TRBV5-1
d_gene: -
j_gene: TRBJ2-2
CDR3aa: CASSLTRDGPGELFF
CDR3nt: TGCGCCAGCAGCCTGACTCGGGACGGACCCGGGGAGCTGTTTTTT

abundance: many
v_gene: TRBV7-9
d_gene: TRBD1
j_gene: TRBJ1-2
CDR3aa: CASSPSRDRVNGYTF
CDR3nt: TGTGCCAGCAGCCCGTCCCGGGACAGGGTGAATGGCTACACCTTC

abundance: many
v_gene: TRBV19
d_gene: TRBD1
j_gene: TRBJ2-5
CDR3aa: CASRSRTGGETQYF
CDR3nt: TGTGCCAGTAGATCTCGGACAGGGGGAGAGACCCAGTACTTC

abundance: few
v_gene: TRBV20-1
d_gene: TRBD1
j_gene: TRBJ2-3
CDR3aa: CSAGDRAGTDTQYF
CDR3nt: TGCAGTGCTGGGGACAGGGCGGGGACAGATACGCAGTATTTT

abundance: few
v_gene: TRBV12-3/TRBV12-4
d_gene: -
j_gene: TRBJ1-2
CDR3aa: CASSLPANYGYTF
CDR3nt: TGTGCCAGCAGTTTACCAGCTAACTATGGCTACACCTTC

abundance: many
v_gene: TRBV7-8
d_gene: -
j_gene: TRBJ1-3
CDR3aa: CASSLWRRGSGNTIYF
CDR3nt: TGTGCCAGCAGCTTATGGCGTCGGGGCTCTGGAAACACCATATATTTT

abundance: -
v_gene: TRBV29-1
d_gene: -
j_gene: TRBJ2-7
CDR3aa: CSVELEYEQYF
CDR3nt: TGCAGCGTTGAATTGGAATACGAGCAGTACTTC

abundance: many
v_gene: TRBV20-1
d_gene: TRBD2
j_gene: TRBJ2-3
CDR3aa: CSARGGTDVDTDTQYF
CDR3nt: TGCAGTGCTAGGGGAGGGACGGACGTTGACACAGATACGCAGTATTTT

abundance: -
v_gene: TRBV6-5
d_gene: -
j_gene: TRBJ1-6
CDR3aa: CASTGSSYNSPLHF
CDR3nt: TGTGCCAGCACCGGGAGCTCCTATAATTCACCCCTCCACTTT

abundance: -
v_gene: TRBV14
d_gene: -
j_gene: TRBJ2-1
CDR3aa: CASSPPPRSYNEQFF
CDR3nt: TGTGCCAGCAGCCCCCCCCCCCGGTCCTACAATGAGCAGTTCTTC

abundance: few
v_gene: TRBV29-1
d_gene: -
j_gene: TRBJ2-7
CDR3aa: CSVEFGSSQTYEQYF
CDR3nt: TGCAGCGTTGAATTTGGTTCCTCACAGACCTACGAGCAGTACTTC

abundance: few
v_gene: TRBV5-3
d_gene: -
j_gene: TRBJ1-1
CDR3aa: CASSFADTEAFF
CDR3nt: TGTGCCAGCAGCTTTGCGGACACTGAAGCTTTCTTT

abundance: few
v_gene: TRBV27
d_gene: -
j_gene: TRBJ1-2
CDR3aa: CASKQGRSNYGYTF
CDR3nt: TGTGCCAGCAAGCAGGGCCGTTCTAACTATGGCTACACCTTC

abundance: -
v_gene: TRBV6-2/TRBV6-3
d_gene: -
j_gene: TRBJ2-5
CDR3aa: CASSSRELTQYF
CDR3nt: TGTGCCAGCAGTAGCAGGGAGTTGACCCAGTACTTC

abundance: -
v_gene: TRBV13
d_gene: -
j_gene: TRBJ1-2
CDR3aa: CASSLWGGHGYTF
CDR3nt: TGTGCCAGCAGCTTGTGGGGGGGTCATGGCTACACCTTC

abundance: -
v_gene: TRBV11-2
d_gene: -
j_gene: TRBJ2-5
CDR3aa: CASSPRRRGETQYF
CDR3nt: TGTGCCAGCAGCCCCCGCAGGAGAGGAGAGACCCAGTACTTC

abundance: many
v_gene: TRBV7-4
d_gene: TRBD2
j_gene: TRBJ2-2
CDR3aa: CASSFARGLAGSTGELFF
CDR3nt: TGTGCCAGCAGCTTCGCCAGGGGACTAGCGGGTTCCACCGGGGAGCTGTTTTTT

abundance: few
v_gene: TRBV10-2
d_gene: -
j_gene: TRBJ2-2
CDR3aa: CASATDFTGELFF
CDR3nt: TGCGCCAGCGCTACAGACTTCACCGGGGAGCTGTTTTTT

abundance: many
v_gene: TRBV7-2
d_gene: -
j_gene: TRBJ1-4
CDR3aa: CASSSWGHNEKLFF
CDR3nt: TGTGCCAGCAGCTCGTGGGGTCATAATGAAAAACTGTTTTTT

abundance: few
v_gene: TRBV10-3
d_gene: -
j_gene: TRBJ1-6
CDR3aa: CAISEVGSPLHF
CDR3nt: TGTGCCATCAGTGAGGTGGGCTCACCCCTCCACTTT

abundance: many
v_gene: TRBV28
d_gene: -
j_gene: TRBJ2-7
CDR3aa: CASRSRDKYEQYF
CDR3nt: TGTGCCAGCAGGTCCCGGGACAAATACGAGCAGTACTTC

abundance: -
v_gene: TRBV9
d_gene: -
j_gene: TRBJ2-1
CDR3aa: CASSPGLAETSYNEQFF
CDR3nt: TGTGCCAGCAGCCCGGGGCTAGCTGAAACCTCCTACAATGAGCAGTTCTTC

abundance: many
v_gene: TRBV11-2
d_gene: -
j_gene: TRBJ2-2
CDR3aa: CASSLEVNTGELFF
CDR3nt: TGTGCCAGCAGCTTAGAAGTGAACACCGGGGAGCTGTTTTTT

abundance: many
v_gene: TRBV7-2
d_gene: TRBD2
j_gene: TRBJ2-5
CDR3aa: CASSLGKAGATLYQETQYF
CDR3nt: TGTGCCAGCAGCTTAGGAAAAGCGGGGGCCACCCTGTACCAAGAGACCCAGTACTTC

abundance: -
v_gene: TRBV29-1
d_gene: -
j_gene: TRBJ2-7
CDR3aa: CSVERTDYEQYF
CDR3nt: TGCAGCGTTGAAAGGACAGACTACGAGCAGTACTTC

abundance: many
v_gene: TRBV11-2
d_gene: -
j_gene: TRBJ2-1
CDR3aa: CASSLGAPEVPPYNEQFF
CDR3nt: TGTGCCAGCAGCTTAGGGGCCCCGGAGGTGCCCCCCTACAATGAGCAGTTCTTC

abundance: -
v_gene: TRBV28
d_gene: -
j_gene: TRBJ1-2
CDR3aa: CASSLTGNYGYTF
CDR3nt: TGTGCCAGCAGTTTGACAGGAAACTATGGCTACACCTTC

abundance: few
v_gene: TRBV19
d_gene: -
j_gene: TRBJ1-5
CDR3aa: CASSKSAHQPQHF
CDR3nt: TGTGCCAGTAGTAAGTCCGCGCATCAGCCCCAGCATTTT

abundance: -
v_gene: TRBV27
d_gene: -
j_gene: TRBJ1-4
CDR3aa: CASSTGTNEKLFF
CDR3nt: TGTGCCAGCAGTACAGGGACAAATGAAAAACTGTTTTTT

abundance: many
v_gene: TRBV7-2
d_gene: -
j_gene: TRBJ2-1
CDR3aa: CASSLGPLRTYNEQFF
CDR3nt: TGTGCCAGCAGCCTAGGGCCGCTCCGCACCTACAATGAGCAGTTCTTC

abundance: -
v_gene: TRBV12-3/TRBV12-4
d_gene: TRBD1
j_gene: TRBJ1-5
CDR3aa: CASSFYGRTGGNQPQHF
CDR3nt: TGTGCCAGCAGTTTTTATGGACGGACAGGAGGCAATCAGCCCCAGCATTTT

abundance: -
v_gene: TRBV7-9
d_gene: -
j_gene: TRBJ2-5
CDR3aa: CASSSTGPTETQYF
CDR3nt: TGTGCCAGCAGTTCTACTGGACCGACTGAGACCCAGTACTTC

abundance: many
v_gene: TRBV28
d_gene: -
j_gene: TRBJ2-7
CDR3aa: CASSPGDTVDYEQYF
CDR3nt: TGTGCCAGCAGTCCCGGGGACACGGTGGACTACGAGCAGTACTTC

abundance: many
v_gene: TRBV7-2
d_gene: TRBD2
j_gene: TRBJ2-7
CDR3aa: CASSDTSGGAYEQYF
CDR3nt: TGTGCCAGCAGCGACACTAGCGGAGGGGCCTACGAGCAGTACTTC

abundance: few
v_gene: TRBV7-6
d_gene: TRBD2
j_gene: TRBJ2-7
CDR3aa: CASSLAPSGFYEQYF
CDR3nt: TGTGCCAGCAGCTTAGCGCCTAGCGGGTTCTACGAGCAGTACTTC

abundance: few
v_gene: TRBV7-6
d_gene: -
j_gene: TRBJ2-5
CDR3aa: CASSGRIKETQYF
CDR3nt: TGTGCCAGCAGCGGAAGGATCAAAGAGACCCAGTACTTC

abundance: few
v_gene: TRBV5-1
d_gene: TRBD2
j_gene: TRBJ2-1
CDR3aa: CASSLAGGGNNEQFF
CDR3nt: TGCGCCAGCAGCTTGGCCGGCGGGGGGAACAATGAGCAGTTCTTC

abundance: -
v_gene: TRBV7-6
d_gene: -
j_gene: TRBJ1-2
CDR3aa: CASSLEAGNYGYTF
CDR3nt: TGTGCCAGCAGCTTAGAGGCGGGCAACTATGGCTACACCTTC

abundance: many
v_gene: TRBV28
d_gene: -
j_gene: TRBJ2-1
CDR3aa: CASIPPRGNEQFF
CDR3nt: TGTGCCAGCATCCCACCCCGGGGGAATGAGCAGTTCTTC

abundance: -
v_gene: TRBV7-3
d_gene: TRBD1
j_gene: TRBJ2-7
CDR3aa: CASSPSRDRTDEQYF
CDR3nt: TGTGCCAGCAGCCCCAGCCGGGACAGAACGGACGAGCAGTACTTC

abundance: many
v_gene: TRBV4-1
d_gene: TRBD1
j_gene: TRBJ1-6
CDR3aa: CASSLHLGQGGSSPLHF
CDR3nt: TGCGCCAGCAGCCTCCACCTCGGACAGGGAGGGTCCTCACCCCTCCACTTT

abundance: many
v_gene: TRBV12-3/TRBV12-4
d_gene: -
j_gene: TRBJ1-2
CDR3aa: CACRATGYGYTF
CDR3nt: TGTGCCTGCAGGGCCACGGGATATGGCTACACCTTC

abundance: -
v_gene: TRBV7-2
d_gene: -
j_gene: TRBJ2-7
CDR3aa: CASSPGQYSYEQYF
CDR3nt: TGTGCCAGCAGCCCAGGACAGTACTCCTACGAGCAGTACTTC

abundance: -
v_gene: TRBV7-3
d_gene: TRBD1
j_gene: TRBJ2-1
CDR3aa: CASSLTPDRDNEQFF
CDR3nt: TGTGCCAGCAGCCTTACCCCGGACAGGGACAATGAGCAGTTCTTC

abundance: few
v_gene: TRBV28
d_gene: -
j_gene: TRBJ1-2
CDR3aa: CASNQDLPRGYTF
CDR3nt: TGTGCCAGCAACCAGGACCTTCCGCGGGGCTACACCTTC

abundance: -
v_gene: TRBV7-8
d_gene: TRBD2
j_gene: TRBJ2-2
CDR3aa: CASSFSGLAENTGELFF
CDR3nt: TGTGCCAGCAGCTTCTCGGGACTAGCAGAGAACACCGGGGAGCTGTTTTTT

abundance: many
v_gene: TRBV6-6
d_gene: -
j_gene: TRBJ2-7
CDR3aa: CASTNGVQGQYF
CDR3nt: TGTGCCAGCACCAACGGGGTCCAGGGGCAGTACTTC

abundance: -
v_gene: TRBV7-6
d_gene: TRBD2
j_gene: TRBJ2-1
CDR3aa: CASSLEREKQFF
CDR3nt: TGTGCCAGCAGCTTAGAGCGGGAGAAGCAGTTCTTC

abundance: many
v_gene: TRBV28
d_gene: -
j_gene: TRBJ1-5
CDR3aa: CASSPGHPNQPQHF
CDR3nt: TGTGCCAGCAGTCCTGGACACCCCAATCAGCCCCAGCATTTT

abundance: -
v_gene: TRBV12-3/TRBV12-4
d_gene: -
j_gene: TRBJ2-5
CDR3aa: CASSSPRGETQYF
CDR3nt: TGTGCCAGCAGTTCCCCAAGGGGGGAGACCCAGTACTTC

abundance: -
v_gene: TRBV28
d_gene: -
j_gene: TRBJ1-4
CDR3aa: CASSFERLEKLFF
CDR3nt: TGTGCCAGCAGTTTCGAAAGGTTGGAAAAACTGTTTTTT

abundance: many
v_gene: TRBV7-8
d_gene: -
j_gene: TRBJ2-7
CDR3aa: CASSLRRQGGIYEQYF
CDR3nt: TGTGCCAGCAGCCTAAGGAGACAGGGCGGGATCTACGAGCAGTACTTC

abundance: many
v_gene: TRBV6-1
d_gene: -
j_gene: TRBJ1-2
CDR3aa: CASSHPGHGYTF
CDR3nt: TGTGCCAGCAGTCATCCAGGGCATGGCTACACCTTC

abundance: -
v_gene: TRBV10-3
d_gene: -
j_gene: TRBJ1-1
CDR3aa: CAIRRPDSTEAFF
CDR3nt: TGTGCCATCAGGCGACCGGATAGCACTGAAGCTTTCTTT

abundance: few
v_gene: TRBV6-5
d_gene: TRBD2
j_gene: TRBJ2-7
CDR3aa: CASSYGLAKSEQYF
CDR3nt: TGTGCCAGCAGTTACGGACTAGCGAAATCCGAGCAGTACTTC